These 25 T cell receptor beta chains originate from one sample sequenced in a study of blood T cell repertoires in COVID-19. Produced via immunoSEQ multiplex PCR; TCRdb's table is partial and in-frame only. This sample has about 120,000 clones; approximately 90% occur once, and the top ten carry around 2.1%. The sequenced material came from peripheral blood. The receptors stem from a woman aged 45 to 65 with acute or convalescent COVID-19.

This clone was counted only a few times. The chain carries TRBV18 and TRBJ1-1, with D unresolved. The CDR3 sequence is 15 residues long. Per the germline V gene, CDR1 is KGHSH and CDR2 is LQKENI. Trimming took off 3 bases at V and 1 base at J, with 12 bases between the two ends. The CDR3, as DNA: TGTGCCAGCTCACCCTCAGCGCTGGGGAACACTGAAGCTTTCTTT. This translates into CASSPSALGNTEAFF. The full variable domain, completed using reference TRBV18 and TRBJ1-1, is NAGVMQNPRHLVRRRGQEARLRCSPMKGHSHVYWYRQLPEEGLKFMVYLQKENIIDESGMPKERFSAEFPKEGPSILRIQQVVRGDSAAYFCASSPSALGNTEAFFGQGTRLTVV.

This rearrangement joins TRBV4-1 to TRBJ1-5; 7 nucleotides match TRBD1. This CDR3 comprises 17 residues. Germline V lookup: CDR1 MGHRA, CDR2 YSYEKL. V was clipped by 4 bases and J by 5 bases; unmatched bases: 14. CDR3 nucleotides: TGCGCCAGCAGCCGAGACGGCGGGGGGCAGGGGGATCAGCCCCAGCATTTT. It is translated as CASSRDGGGQGDQPQHF.

The DNA for the CDR3 is TGTGCCAGCAGCCGGGGGGAGACCCAGTACTTC. Amino acid sequence: CASSRGETQYF. The genes are TRBV11-2 and TRBJ2-5, with a tentative D call TRBD2 (6 bases). CDR3 size: 11 residues. V lost 5 bases and J lost 5, with 6 bases in between. Germline V gene lookup returns CDR1 SGHAT and CDR2 FQNNGV.

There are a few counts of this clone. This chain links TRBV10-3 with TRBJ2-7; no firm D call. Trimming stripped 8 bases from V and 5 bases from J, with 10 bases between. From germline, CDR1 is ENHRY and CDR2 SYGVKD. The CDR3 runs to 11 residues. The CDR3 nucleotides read TGTGCCATCGCCCGGTCGGACGAGCAGTACTTC. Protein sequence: CAIARSDEQYF.

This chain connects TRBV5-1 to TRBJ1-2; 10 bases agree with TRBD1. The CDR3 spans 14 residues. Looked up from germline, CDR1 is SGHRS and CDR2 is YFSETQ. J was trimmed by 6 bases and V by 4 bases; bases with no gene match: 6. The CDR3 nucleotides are TGCGCCAGCAGCCTAAGACAGGGGGCTAATGGCTACACCTTC. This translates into CASSLRQGANGYTF. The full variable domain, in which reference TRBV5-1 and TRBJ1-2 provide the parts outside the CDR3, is KAGVTQTPRYLIKTRGQQVTLSCSPISGHRSVSWYQQTPGQGLQFLFEYFSETQRNKGNFPGRFSGRQFSNSRSEMNVSTLELGDSALYLCASSLRQGANGYTFGSGTRLTVV.

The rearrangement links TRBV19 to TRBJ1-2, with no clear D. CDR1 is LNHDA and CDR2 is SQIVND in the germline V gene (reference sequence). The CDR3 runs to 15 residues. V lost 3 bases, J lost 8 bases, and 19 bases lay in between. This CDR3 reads CASSIDSGEMRGYTF. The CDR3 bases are TGTGCCAGTAGTATTGATTCGGGTGAAATGAGAGGCTACACCTTC.

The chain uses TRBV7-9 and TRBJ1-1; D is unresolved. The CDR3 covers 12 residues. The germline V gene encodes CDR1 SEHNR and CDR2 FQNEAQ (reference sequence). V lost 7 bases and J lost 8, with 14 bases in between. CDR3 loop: CASTSSTLEAFF. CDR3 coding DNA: TGTGCCAGCACCTCTTCGACACTCGAAGCTTTCTTT.

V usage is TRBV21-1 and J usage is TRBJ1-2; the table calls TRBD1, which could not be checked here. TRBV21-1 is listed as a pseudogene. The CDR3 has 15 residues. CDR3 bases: TGTGCCAGCAGCAACGGGACAGGGGAACGGGCGGGCTACACCTTC. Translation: CASSNGTGERAGYTF.

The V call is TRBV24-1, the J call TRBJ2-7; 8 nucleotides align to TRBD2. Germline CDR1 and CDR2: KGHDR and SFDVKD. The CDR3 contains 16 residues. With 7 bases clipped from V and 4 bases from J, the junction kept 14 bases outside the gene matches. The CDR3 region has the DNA TGTGCCACCAGGAAGGGCGCCGCAGCGGGAGTTTACGAGCAGTACTTC. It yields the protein CATRKGAAAGVYEQYF.

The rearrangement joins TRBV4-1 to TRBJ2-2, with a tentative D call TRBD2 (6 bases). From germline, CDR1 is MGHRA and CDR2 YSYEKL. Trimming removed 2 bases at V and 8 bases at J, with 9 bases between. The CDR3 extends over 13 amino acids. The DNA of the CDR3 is TGCGCCAGCAGCCAAAGACTAGATGGGGAGCTGTTTTTT. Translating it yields CASSQRLDGELFF.

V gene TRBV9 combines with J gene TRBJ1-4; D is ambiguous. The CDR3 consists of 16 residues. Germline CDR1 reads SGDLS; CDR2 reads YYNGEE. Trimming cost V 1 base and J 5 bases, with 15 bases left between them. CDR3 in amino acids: CASSVHPRAENEKLFF. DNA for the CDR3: TGTGCCAGCAGCGTACATCCGAGGGCAGAGAATGAAAAACTGTTTTTT.

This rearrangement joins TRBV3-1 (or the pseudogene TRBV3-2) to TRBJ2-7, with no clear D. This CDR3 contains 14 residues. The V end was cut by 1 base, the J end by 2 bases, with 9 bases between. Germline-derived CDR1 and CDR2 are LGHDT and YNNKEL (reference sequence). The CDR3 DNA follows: TGTGCCAGCAGCCAAGGTAGCACCACCTACGAGCAGTACTTC. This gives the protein CASSQGSTTYEQYF.

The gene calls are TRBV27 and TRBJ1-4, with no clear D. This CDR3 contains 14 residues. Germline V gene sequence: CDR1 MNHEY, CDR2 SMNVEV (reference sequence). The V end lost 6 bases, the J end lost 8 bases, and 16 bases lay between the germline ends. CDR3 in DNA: TGTGCCAGCAGGAGACATACCGGAGGGGAAAAACTGTTTTTT. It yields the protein CASRRHTGGEKLFF.

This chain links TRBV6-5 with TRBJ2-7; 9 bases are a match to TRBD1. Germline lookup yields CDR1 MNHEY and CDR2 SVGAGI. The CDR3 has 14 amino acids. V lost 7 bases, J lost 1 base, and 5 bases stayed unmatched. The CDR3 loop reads CASTRTGVSYEQYF. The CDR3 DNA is TGTGCCAGCACCAGGACAGGGGTTTCCTACGAGCAGTACTTC.

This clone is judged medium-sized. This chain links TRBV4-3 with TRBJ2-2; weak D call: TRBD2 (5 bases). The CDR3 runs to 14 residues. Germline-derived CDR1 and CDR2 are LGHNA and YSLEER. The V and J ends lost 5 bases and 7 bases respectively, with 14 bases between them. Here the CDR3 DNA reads TGCGCCAGCAGCTCTTCGGACTCGAACGGGGAGCTGTTTTTT. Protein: CASSSSDSNGELFF.

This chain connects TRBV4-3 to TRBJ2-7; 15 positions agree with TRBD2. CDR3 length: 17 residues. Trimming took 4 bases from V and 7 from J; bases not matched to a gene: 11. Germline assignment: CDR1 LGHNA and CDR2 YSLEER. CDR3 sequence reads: CASSPDGTSGRYGEQYF. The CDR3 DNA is TGCGCCAGCAGCCCGGACGGGACTAGCGGGAGGTATGGGGAGCAGTACTTC.

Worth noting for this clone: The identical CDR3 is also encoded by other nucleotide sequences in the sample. CDR3 region: CASSIAGGTNEQFF. The CDR3 region has the DNA TGTGCCAGTAGTATAGCGGGGGGGACCAATGAGCAGTTCTTC. The chain has TRBV19 and TRBJ2-1, with 8 bases identical to TRBD2. With V trimmed by 1 base and J by 6 bases, 2 bases remained unmatched. Germline CDR1 and CDR2: LNHDA and SQIVND (reference sequence). The CDR3 runs to 14 residues.

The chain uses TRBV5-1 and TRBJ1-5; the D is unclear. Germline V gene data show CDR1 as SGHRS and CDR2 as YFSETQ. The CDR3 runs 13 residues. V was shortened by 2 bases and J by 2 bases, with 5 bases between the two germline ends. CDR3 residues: CASSFSGNQPQHF. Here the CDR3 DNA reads TGCGCCAGCAGCTTTAGTGGCAATCAGCCCCAGCATTTT.

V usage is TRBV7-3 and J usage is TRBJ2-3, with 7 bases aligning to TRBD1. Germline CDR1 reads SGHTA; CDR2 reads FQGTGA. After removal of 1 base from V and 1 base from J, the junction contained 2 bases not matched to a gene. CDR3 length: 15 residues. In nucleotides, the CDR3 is TGTGCCAGCAGCTTAAGTGGACAGGGCACAGATACGCAGTATTTT. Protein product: CASSLSGQGTDTQYF.

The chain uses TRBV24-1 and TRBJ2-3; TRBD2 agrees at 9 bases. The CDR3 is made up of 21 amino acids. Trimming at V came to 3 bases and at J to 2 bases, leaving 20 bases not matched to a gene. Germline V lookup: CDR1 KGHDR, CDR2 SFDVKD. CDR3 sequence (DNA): TGTGCCACCAGTGATCCACGACTGGCGGGGGGGCCGATGCTTTACACAGATACGCAGTATTTT. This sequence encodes CATSDPRLAGGPMLYTDTQYF.

CDR3: CATRRGVEPQHF. The CDR3 nucleotides are TGTGCCACACGGAGGGGCGTTGAGCCCCAGCATTTT. The V and J genes are TRBV12-3 or TRBV12-4 and TRBJ1-5; TRBD1 is a possible D gene (5 bases). The CDR3 sequence is 12 residues long. The ends were cut back, 10 bases at V and 8 bases at J, with 15 bases in the middle.

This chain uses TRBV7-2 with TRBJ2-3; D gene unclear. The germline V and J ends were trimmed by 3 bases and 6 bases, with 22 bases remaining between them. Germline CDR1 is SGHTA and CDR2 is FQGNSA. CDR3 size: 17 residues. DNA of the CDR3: TGTGCCAGCAGCTTCGATGATCTCCGCATCTCGGTGGATACGCAGTATTTT. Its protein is CASSFDDLRISVDTQYF.

In DNA form, the CDR3 reads TGCGCCAGCAGCGTTCGTGGTAGCGGGGCGGGAGAGCAGTACTTC. It translates to CASSVRGSGAGEQYF. This rearrangement joins TRBV4-3 to TRBJ2-7; 8 bases map to TRBD2. With V trimmed by 5 bases and J by 7 bases, 13 bases remained unmatched. Germline V gene lookup returns CDR1 LGHNA and CDR2 YSLEER. CDR3 length: 15 residues.

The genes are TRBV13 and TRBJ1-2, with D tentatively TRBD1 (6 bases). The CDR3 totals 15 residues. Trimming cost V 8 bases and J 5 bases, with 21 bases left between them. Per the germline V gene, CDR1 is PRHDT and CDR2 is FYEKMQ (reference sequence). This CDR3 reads CASRGTGKGPYGYTF. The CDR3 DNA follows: TGTGCCAGCCGTGGAACAGGGAAGGGGCCGTATGGCTACACCTTC.

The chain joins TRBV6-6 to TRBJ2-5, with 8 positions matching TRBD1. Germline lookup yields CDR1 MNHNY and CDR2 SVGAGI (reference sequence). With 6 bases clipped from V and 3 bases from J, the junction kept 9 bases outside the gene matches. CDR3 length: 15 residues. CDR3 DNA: TGTGCCAGCAGCGGACAGGGCCGGGAAAAAGAGACCCAGTACTTC. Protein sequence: CASSGQGREKETQYF.